This T cell receptor beta chain was obtained from a study of T cell responses to AZD1222 COVID-19 vaccine. About the study: Timing groups of about 4 and about 12 weeks for second doses were pooled.

By sample share, this clone is medium-sized (0.01 to 0.1%). Per the germline V gene, CDR1 is SEHNR and CDR2 is FQNEAQ (reference sequence). The V end was cut by 1 base, the J end by 4 bases, with 14 bases between. This CDR3 is built from 15 residues. TCRdb's table, derived via immunoSEQ multiplex PCR, lists solely in-frame clones and lacks some. Here the sample spans around 83,000 clones, 88% being singletons. The TCR comes from an adult in good health. This chain joins TRBV7-9 and TRBJ2-7; D remains ambiguous. The sample was peripheral blood, taken on day 0 of AZD1222 vaccination. The DNA of the CDR3 is TGTGCCAGCAGCTTAGTTCCCAGTACCCCGTACGAGCAGTACTTC. It yields the protein CASSLVPSTPYEQYF. Filled out from reference TRBV7-9 and TRBJ2-7, the complete variable domain reads DTGVSQNPRHKITKRGQNVTFRCDPISEHNRLYWYRQTLGQGPEFLTYFQNEAQLEKSRLLSDRFSAERPKGSFSTLEIQRTEQGDSAMYLCASSLVPSTPYEQYFGPGTRLTVT.